These 13 T cell receptor beta chains were sequenced from one sample in a study of cytomegalovirus exposure and HLA in healthy donors (dated by TCRdb to the late 2010s). Preparation of the library involved the immunoSEQ multiplex PCR assay. For the multiplex PCR, a mixture combining 60 forward primers for TCR Vbeta segments and 13 reverse primers for TCR Jbeta segments was used. Not all clones reach the TCRdb copy of this immuneACCESS table, which keeps in-frame sequences only. Checked studies attribute under half of the gap to unresolved V genes and leave the rest unexplained. This sample is represented by just over 150,000 clones; roughly 81% of them were singletons. The ten largest clones represent about 2.3% of the sample. Sequencing was performed on PBMCs. These TCRs come from a woman under 30 in good health and CMV-seronegative.

This chain links TRBV27 with TRBJ2-7; TRBD2 matches 12 bases. Germline CDR1 MNHEY, CDR2 SMNVEV (reference sequence). The ends lost 1 base at V and 7 bases at J; junction bases unmatched: 8. The CDR3 runs to 16 residues. The CDR3 spells CASSLWASGRAKEQYF. DNA for the CDR3: TGTGCCAGCAGTTTATGGGCTAGCGGGAGGGCGAAAGAGCAGTACTTC.

The rearrangement uses TRBV7-8 and TRBJ2-1; 8 nucleotides align to TRBD2. With 5 bases clipped from V and 0 bases from J, the junction kept 9 bases outside the gene matches. CDR3 length equals 17 residues. The germline V gene has CDR1 SGHVS and CDR2 FQNEAQ. The CDR3 region has the DNA TGTGCCAGCAGCCCCGGGGCCGGGAGGGCCTCCTACAATGAGCAGTTCTTC. This sequence encodes CASSPGAGRASYNEQFF.

The rearrangement joins TRBV5-4 to TRBJ2-1; 8 nucleotides match TRBD2. Germline CDR1 is SGHNT and CDR2 is YYREEE (reference sequence). The V segment lost 3 bases and the J segment 12 bases; nucleotides outside the gene matches: 8. The CDR3 is 13 residues long. The CDR3 sequence is CASSSTTGRGQFF. The CDR3 coding sequence is TGTGCCAGCAGCTCCACAACCGGGAGGGGGCAGTTCTTC.

This rearrangement joins TRBV27 to TRBJ2-7; 8 bases agree with TRBD2. The J segment lost 1 base and the V segment lost 5 bases, leaving 10 bases of the junction unmatched. The CDR3 loop spans 16 amino acids. Germline V CDR1 and CDR2: MNHEY, SMNVEV (reference sequence). CDR3 sequence reads: CASSPLGIAGSYEQYF. The DNA for the CDR3 is TGTGCCAGCAGTCCCCTCGGAATAGCGGGGTCCTACGAGCAGTACTTC.

The rearrangement uses TRBV6-6 and TRBJ2-5, with 7 bases aligning to TRBD2. CDR3 length: 13 amino acids. The V and J ends lost 4 bases and 5 bases, in that order; junction bases with no gene match: 4. The germline gives CDR1 MNHNY, CDR2 SVGAGI (reference sequence). The chain's CDR3 is CASSSRGEETQYF. The CDR3 DNA reads as TGTGCCAGCAGTTCTCGGGGGGAGGAGACCCAGTACTTC.

This chain connects TRBV7-2 to TRBJ2-3, with 13 bases aligning to TRBD2. The CDR3 extends over 16 amino acids. The germline V gene encodes CDR1 SGHTA and CDR2 FQGNSA. Trimming cost V 5 bases and J 2 bases; bases outside gene matches: 4. The CDR3: CASSLLAGGPTDTQYF. The CDR3 nucleotides are TGTGCCAGCAGCCTACTAGCGGGGGGGCCCACAGATACGCAGTATTTT.

The chain carries TRBV27 and TRBJ1-2; 9 bases align to TRBD1. Germline V gene data show CDR1 as MNHEY and CDR2 as SMNVEV (reference sequence). The CDR3 sequence is 14 residues long. Unmatched junction bases numbered 8, after V lost 6 bases and J lost 6 bases. The CDR3 DNA follows: TGTGCCAGCAGGACACAGGGGGCAAGGGATGGCTACACCTTC. Translation: CASRTQGARDGYTF.

This chain uses TRBV27 with TRBJ2-1, with 15 positions matching TRBD2. J lost 0 bases, V lost 5 bases, and 14 bases had no gene match. CDR3 length: 21 residues. Germline-derived CDR1 and CDR2 are MNHEY and SMNVEV (reference sequence). This CDR3 reads CASSTLKGLAGGRLSYNEQFF. The CDR3 nucleotides read TGTGCCAGCAGTACGCTTAAGGGACTAGCGGGGGGCAGACTCTCCTACAATGAGCAGTTCTTC.

This chain links TRBV6-5 with TRBJ2-7; D gene ambiguous. The CDR3 loop spans 13 amino acids. V shed 2 bases and J shed 4 bases, with 9 bases lying between them. Germline-derived CDR1 and CDR2 are MNHEY and SVGAGI. CDR3 residues: CASSYGSRYEQYF. CDR3 sequence (DNA): TGTGCCAGCAGTTACGGTTCGAGGTACGAGCAGTACTTC.

The chain joins TRBV6-1 to TRBJ2-5; 7 bases match TRBD1. The ends lost 3 bases at V and 7 bases at J; junction bases unmatched: 14. Looked up from germline, CDR1 is MNHNS and CDR2 is SASEGT. This CDR3 has 16 residues. CDR3 sequence (DNA): TGTGCCAGCAGTGACCAACGGGACAGACGGTCGGGGACCCAGTACTTC. Its protein product is CASSDQRDRRSGTQYF.

The chain's CDR3 is CASSPIAGRVTQYF. CDR3 DNA sequence: TGTGCCAGCAGCCCAATAGCGGGACGCGTTACGCAGTATTTT. V and J are TRBV11-2 and TRBJ2-3, with 8 positions matching TRBD2. J was trimmed by 8 bases and V by 5 bases; bases with no gene match: 9. The CDR3 extends over 14 amino acids. The V gene's germline CDR1 is SGHAT and CDR2 FQNNGV.

This clone is a singleton in its sample. J is TRBJ2-1 and V is TRBV9; 13 bases line up with TRBD2. The CDR3 loop spans 16 amino acids. CDR1 is SGDLS, CDR2 YYNGEE, per germline. V was clipped by 4 bases and J by 7 bases; unmatched bases: 8. The CDR3 loop reads CASSKGLAGDRNEQFF. The CDR3 region has the DNA TGTGCCAGCAGCAAAGGACTAGCGGGAGATAGAAATGAGCAGTTCTTC.

This clone was seen just once. The CDR3 region has the DNA TGTGCCAGCTCAGTGGGACAGGGCGGACGGTACGAGCAGTACTTC. The encoded protein is CASSVGQGGRYEQYF. The chain uses TRBV18 and TRBJ2-7; 9 bases line up with TRBD1. V shed 5 bases and J 4 bases; nucleotides not matched to a gene: 9. Germline CDR1 is KGHSH and CDR2 is LQKENI. The CDR3 runs 15 residues.